This T cell receptor beta chain was profiled in a study of Ad26.COV2.S vaccination and SARS-CoV-2 variants. About the study: Participant was drawn from the COV1001 Ad26.COV2.S trial arm. Ad26.COV2.S given intramuscularly, once or twice 56 days apart. Broader study findings: Those who received vaccine or placebo ended up with similar non-spike TCR breadth. Spike-specific TCR breadth in vaccine recipients exceeded that seen in placebo recipients.

This clone was seen more than once but under ten times. Antigen: not known. The CDR3 loop spans 16 amino acids. V shed 1 base, J shed 5 bases, and the junction held 12 bases outside the gene matches. CDR1 and CDR2 from the germline V gene are SGHRS and YFSETQ. This sample's treatment: roughly 18 received Ad26.COV2.S at low or high dose, single or two shots; 5 received placebo; per-sample allocation not given. Repertoires come from day 63 after the first vaccine or placebo injection. Assay: immunoSEQ multiplex PCR; the TCRdb copy retains only in-frame clones and omits some. Found here are about 400,000 clones, roughly 85% of them singletons; the top ten hold about 7.4%.

The sequencing here drew on peripheral blood, taken in a trial of Ad26.COV2.S vaccine versus placebo. This TCR was recovered from a person aged 18-60 years who received the Ad26.COV2.S COVID-19 vaccine or a placebo. The V gene is TRBV5-1, the J gene TRBJ2-7; 7 bases align to TRBD1. CDR3: CASSLRPRDSDHEQYF. In nucleotides, the CDR3 is TGCGCCAGCAGCTTGAGGCCTAGGGACAGCGACCACGAGCAGTACTTC.